This TCR beta chain was profiled in a study of vaccination and CD4 T cells after COVID-19. Overall study context: Typically, post-vaccine samples were obtained a median 72 days after dose two, within a range of 14 to 241.

The sample's treatment: roughly ten-day PBMC culture with coronavirus spike peptide pools or control peptides (ViraFEST assay). Using peptide pools, antigen-specific T cells were expanded in ViraFEST before TCRs were sequenced. This clonotype was seen just once. Its cognate antigen is unknown. Researchers used the Oncomine TCR Beta short-read assay to sequence DNA from cultured CD4+ T cells. TCRdb re-analysed the PCR reads in MiXCR, keeping a single row per CDR3 protein. The sample holds about 15,000 distinct CDR3 sequences; approximately 50% are singletons and the top ten take over 3.5%. Losses at the gene ends were 3 bases for V and 3 bases for J; bases not matched to a gene: 4. The CDR3 extends over 14 amino acids. The germline gives CDR1 SGHVS, CDR2 FNYEAQ.

The sequenced sample was CD4+ T cells from blood, cultured in vitro, obtained before SARS-CoV-2 vaccination. The rearrangement uses TRBV7-6 and TRBJ2-5; 7 positions agree with TRBD1. This sequence was found in a human donor who had recovered from COVID-19. This chain's CDR3 is CASSLSGTEETQYF. CDR3 coding DNA: TGTGCCAGCAGCTTGTCCGGGACAGAAGAGACCCAGTACTTC.